Below are 18 T cell receptor beta chains sequenced from a single sample in a study of blood T cell repertoires in COVID-19. The table came from immunoSEQ multiplex PCR; TCRdb's copy has only in-frame clones and leaves some out. The sample consists of about 330,000 clones, around 90% of them appearing once. The specimen was PBMCs or T cells enriched from blood (not recorded which). The receptors were sampled from a woman in her twenties or thirties who had recovered from COVID-19.

V usage is TRBV6-5 and J usage is TRBJ1-1, with D tentatively TRBD1 (5 bases). Germline lookup yields CDR1 MNHEY and CDR2 SVGAGI. Trimming took 5 bases from V and 1 from J, leaving 14 bases between them. The CDR3 consists of 15 residues. The DNA for the CDR3 is TGTGCCAGCAGTCCGGATCTGGGGGGGAACACTGAAGCTTTCTTT. Its protein product is CASSPDLGGNTEAFF.

The chain's CDR3 is CARPGTGEIGRYEQYF. The CDR3 bases are TGTGCTAGGCCAGGGACAGGGGAAATTGGTCGCTACGAGCAGTACTTC. This sequence joins TRBV27 and TRBJ2-7; 10 bases match TRBD1. Per the germline V gene, CDR1 is MNHEY and CDR2 is SMNVEV (reference sequence). The CDR3 has 16 residues.

V is TRBV19 and J is TRBJ1-2; D is unclear. The CDR3 sequence is 14 residues long. Trimming stripped 0 bases from V and 8 bases from J, with 13 bases between. Germline lookup yields CDR1 LNHDA and CDR2 SQIVND (reference sequence). CDR3 DNA: TGTGCCAGTAGTATAGAGATCAAGTACATGGGCTACACCTTC. Translated, it gives CASSIEIKYMGYTF.

This chain links TRBV7-2 with TRBJ2-2, with 9 bases identical to TRBD1. V trimming: 4 bases; J trimming: 6 bases; junction bases outside the gene matches: 0. Germline CDR1 is SGHTA and CDR2 is FQGNSA. CDR3 length equals 13 residues. CDR3 residues: CASSWDRAGELFF. CDR3 nucleotide sequence: TGTGCCAGCAGCTGGGACAGGGCCGGGGAGCTGTTTTTT.

The chain has TRBV3-1 (or the pseudogene TRBV3-2) and TRBJ1-1; 9 bases fit TRBD1. Losses at the gene ends were 3 bases for V and 3 bases for J; bases not matched to a gene: 5. The germline CDR1 and CDR2 sequences are LGHDT and YNNKEL (reference sequence). This CDR3 comprises 15 residues. CDR3 region: CASSHGDRVDTEAFF. In DNA, the CDR3 is TGTGCCAGCAGCCATGGGGACAGGGTGGACACTGAAGCTTTCTTT.

The chain couples TRBV5-1 to TRBJ2-4; possible D gene TRBD1, 6 bases. Germline lookup yields CDR1 SGHRS and CDR2 YFSETQ. Trimming cost V 0 bases and J 8 bases, with 9 bases left between them. There are 13 residues in the CDR3. CDR3 nucleotides: TGCGCCAGCAGCTTGGCAGGGGAAGACATTCAGTACTTC. This codes for CASSLAGEDIQYF.

This sequence joins TRBV12-3 or TRBV12-4 and TRBJ1-4, with TRBD1 as a possible D gene (5 bases). This CDR3 contains 13 residues. The germline V and J ends were trimmed by 2 bases and 8 bases, with 9 bases remaining between them. The CDR3 nucleotides are TGTGCCAGCAGTTTATACCAGGGAGAAAAACTGTTTTTT. This encodes CASSLYQGEKLFF.

The V call is TRBV7-8, the J call TRBJ1-2, with 8 bases matching TRBD1. V trimming: 1 base; J trimming: 6 bases; junction bases outside the gene matches: 7. This CDR3 has 15 amino acids. The germline V gene encodes CDR1 SGHVS and CDR2 FQNEAQ. The CDR3: CASSLVDRGWDGYTF. The CDR3 coding sequence is TGTGCCAGCAGCTTAGTCGACAGGGGTTGGGATGGCTACACCTTC.

This chain connects TRBV15 to TRBJ1-2, with D tentatively TRBD1 (5 bases). This CDR3 comprises 15 residues. Looked up from germline, CDR1 is LNHNV and CDR2 is YYDKDF (reference sequence). Trimming took off 0 bases at V and 3 bases at J, with 11 bases between the two ends. The CDR3 nucleotides are TGTGCCACCAGCAGAGATATTCAGGGTTACTATGGCTACACCTTC. It yields the protein CATSRDIQGYYGYTF.

The chain joins TRBV7-3 to TRBJ1-2; D perhaps matches TRBD1 (5 bases). This CDR3 contains 15 residues. CDR1 and CDR2 from the germline V gene are SGHTA and FQGTGA. The V gene lost 5 bases and the J gene lost 7 bases, with 20 bases spanning the gap. The CDR3, as DNA: TGTGCCAGCAGCCCGAACGGGGGAGACCCTAGTGGCTACACCTTC. Its translation: CASSPNGGDPSGYTF.

The chain is built from TRBV5-1 and TRBJ2-5; 9 bases map to TRBD2. The CDR3 loop spans 16 amino acids. V was pared by 0 bases and J by 3 bases, with 6 bases of the junction left unmatched. Germline V gene lookup returns CDR1 SGHRS and CDR2 YFSETQ. The CDR3 spells CASSLGASGAKETQYF. Here the CDR3 DNA reads TGCGCCAGCAGCTTGGGTGCTAGCGGGGCAAAAGAGACCCAGTACTTC.

Concerning this clone itself: This sample also contains other DNA sequences that code for the same CDR3. The chain employs TRBV18 and TRBJ1-5, with 7 positions matching TRBD1. With 3 bases clipped from V and 5 bases from J, the junction kept 1 base outside the gene matches. The CDR3 consists of 13 residues. Germline V gives CDR1 KGHSH, CDR2 LQKENI. The CDR3, as DNA: TGTGCCAGCTCACCTACAGGGGATCAGCCCCAGCATTTT. This encodes CASSPTGDQPQHF.

This clone was counted once. The genes are TRBV27 and TRBJ2-3; D is perhaps TRBD1 (6 bases). The germline CDR1 and CDR2 sequences are MNHEY and SMNVEV (reference sequence). Trimming took off 3 bases at V and 0 bases at J, with 13 bases between the two ends. The length of the CDR3 is 16 residues. The CDR3 is CASSLGARLSTDTQYF. For the CDR3, the DNA is TGTGCCAGCAGTTTGGGGGCCCGATTGAGCACAGATACGCAGTATTTT.

The rearrangement links TRBV30 to TRBJ1-1; D uncertain. Trimming removed 3 bases from V and 0 bases from J, with 11 bases in between. Germline V lookup: CDR1 GTSNPN, CDR2 SVGIG (reference sequence). The CDR3 contains 14 residues. The CDR3 coding sequence is TGTGCCTGGAGCCGGAGAAGAATGAACACTGAAGCTTTCTTT. It yields the protein CAWSRRRMNTEAFF. Using reference TRBV30 and TRBJ1-1 for the parts outside the CDR3, the full variable domain is SQTIHQWPATLVQPVGSPLSLECTVEGTSNPNLYWYRQAAGRGLQLLFYSVGIGQISSEVPQNLSASRPQDRQFILSSKKLLLSDSGFYLCAWSRRRMNTEAFFGQGTRLTVV.

The CDR3 region has the DNA TGTGCCAGCAGCCTGTCTAGCGGGGCGGTTCGTTTAACGCAGTATTTT. This gives the protein CASSLSSGAVRLTQYF. V and J are TRBV3-1 (or the pseudogene TRBV3-2) and TRBJ2-3, with TRBD2 identical over 9 bases. The CDR3 spans 16 residues. V was pared by 4 bases and J by 9 bases, with 14 bases of the junction left unmatched. CDR1 and CDR2 from the germline V gene are LGHDT and YNNKEL (reference sequence).

The genes are TRBV6-5 and TRBJ1-5; D might be TRBD1 (6 bases). Trimming took off 7 bases at V and 2 bases at J, with 15 bases between the two ends. The CDR3 consists of 15 residues. Germline V gene sequence: CDR1 MNHEY, CDR2 SVGAGI. This chain's CDR3 is CASIRGGDGNQPQHF. The CDR3 region has the DNA TGTGCCAGCATTCGGGGGGGCGATGGCAATCAGCCCCAGCATTTT.

This chain links TRBV6-2 or TRBV6-3 with TRBJ2-3, with 14 positions matching TRBD2. The CDR3 consists of 16 residues. V was clipped by 4 bases and J by 1 base; unmatched bases: 1. Germline assignment: CDR1 MNHEY and CDR2 SVGEGT. The CDR3 reads CASSWGLAGGTDTQYF. The CDR3 region has the DNA TGTGCCAGCAGTTGGGGACTAGCGGGGGGCACAGATACGCAGTATTTT.

This chain connects TRBV6-5 to TRBJ1-2, with D hard to call. Germline loops: CDR1 MNHEY, CDR2 SVGAGI. The CDR3 length is 15 residues. V gave up 2 bases and J gave up 6 bases, with 16 bases separating them. CDR3 sequence reads: CASSYLGRVANGYTF. CDR3 bases: TGTGCCAGCAGTTACCTTGGGAGGGTGGCGAATGGCTACACCTTC.